The 28 T cell receptor beta chains in this list originate from one sample, sequenced in a study of graft-versus-host responses after intestinal transplantation. Produced via immunoSEQ multiplex PCR; TCRdb's table is partial and in-frame only. The sample has around 18,000 clones; 80% to 95% are singletons. The material sequenced was PBMCs, taken 350 to 400 days after transplant. These receptors were taken from a human patient who received an intestinal transplant, so some T cells may come from the graft donor.

The J gene is TRBJ1-1, the V gene TRBV19; D not resolved. Deletions cut 1 base from V and 7 bases from J, with 13 bases between. The CDR3 length is 14 residues. In germline, CDR1 is LNHDA, CDR2 SQIVND (reference sequence). Written as DNA, the CDR3 is TGTGCCAGTAGTATAGCAGTCTCTGGCGGTGAAGCTTTCTTT. It encodes CASSIAVSGGEAFF. Full variable domain (outside the CDR3, taken from reference TRBV19 and TRBJ1-1): DGGITQSPKYLFRKEGQNVTLSCEQNLNHDAMYWYRQDPGQGLRLIYYSQIVNDFQKGDIAEGYSVSREKKESFPLTVTSAQKNPTAFYLCASSIAVSGGEAFFGQGTRLTVV.

The rearrangement joins TRBV19 to TRBJ2-1; 10 bases are shared with TRBD2. The CDR3 runs to 14 residues. CDR1 is LNHDA, CDR2 SQIVND, per germline (reference sequence). With 1 base clipped from V and 6 bases from J, the junction kept 0 bases outside the gene matches. CDR3 region: CASSIGLAGNEQFF. CDR3 DNA: TGTGCCAGTAGTATAGGACTAGCGGGCAATGAGCAGTTCTTC.

CDR3 region: CASSLSQGNTGELFF. CDR3 coding DNA: TGCGCCAGCAGCCTTTCACAGGGTAACACCGGGGAGCTGTTTTTT. The chain uses TRBV4-1 and TRBJ2-2; perhaps TRBD1 as D (6 bases). In germline, CDR1 is MGHRA, CDR2 YSYEKL. Deletions cut 4 bases from V and 2 bases from J, with 11 bases between. The CDR3 is 15 amino acids.

This clone appeared a few times. J is TRBJ2-7 and V is TRBV19; D gene uncertain. Between the trimmed V and J ends, which lost 8 bases and 0 bases, there was a span of 5 bases. This CDR3 comprises 11 residues. The V gene's germline CDR1 is LNHDA and CDR2 SQIVND (reference sequence). The CDR3 nucleotides read TGTGCCAGTGGATTCTCCTACGAGCAGTACTTC. Amino acid sequence: CASGFSYEQYF.

V is TRBV2 and J is TRBJ2-5, with a possible D match to TRBD2 (5 bases). The length of the CDR3 is 12 residues. The germline V and J ends were trimmed by 6 bases and 4 bases, with 9 bases remaining between them. Germline V gene lookup returns CDR1 SNHLY and CDR2 FYNNEI. The CDR3 coding sequence is TGTGCCAGCAGGGGCCGGGGAGAGACCCAGTACTTC. Residues: CASRGRGETQYF.

The gene calls are TRBV6-6 and TRBJ1-5; D is possibly TRBD1 (6 bases). From germline, CDR1 is MNHNY and CDR2 SVGAGI (reference sequence). V shed 6 bases and J shed 5 bases, with 14 bases lying between them. The CDR3 contains 14 residues. CDR3 loop: CASRSGGGYQPQHF. The CDR3 coding sequence is TGTGCCAGCAGGTCGGGGGGGGGCTATCAGCCCCAGCATTTT.

This rearrangement joins TRBV6-6 to TRBJ1-5; D call uncertain. The CDR3 spans 13 residues. V was clipped by 2 bases and J by 7 bases, with 9 bases between them. In germline, CDR1 is MNHNY, CDR2 SVGAGI (reference sequence). Here the CDR3 reads CASSYRVEQPQHF. In DNA form, the CDR3 reads TGTGCCAGCAGTTACAGGGTAGAGCAGCCCCAGCATTTT.

This clone is a singleton in its sample. This chain uses TRBV10-2 with TRBJ2-2, with 9 bases lining up with TRBD1. Germline assignment: CDR1 WSHSY and CDR2 SAAADI. CDR3 length equals 15 residues. The J segment lost 4 bases and the V segment lost 6 bases, leaving 6 bases of the junction unmatched. The CDR3 protein is CASSSPTGGTGELFF. The CDR3 nucleotides are TGCGCCAGCAGCTCACCGACAGGGGGCACCGGGGAGCTGTTTTTT.

This sequence joins TRBV6-5 and TRBJ2-1; 8 bases match TRBD2. The CDR3 is 13 residues long. Germline assignment: CDR1 MNHEY and CDR2 SVGAGI. The V gene end was trimmed by 7 bases and the J gene end by 4 bases; junction bases not matched to a gene: 3. The CDR3 sequence: CASTRGDYNEQFF. The DNA of the CDR3 is TGTGCCAGCACGCGGGGGGATTACAATGAGCAGTTCTTC.

This clone was seen only once. The chain has TRBV5-1 and TRBJ1-1; maybe TRBD1 (5 bases). V was clipped by 3 bases and J by 2 bases, with 20 bases between them. The CDR3 has 17 residues. From germline, CDR1 is SGHRS and CDR2 YFSETQ. The CDR3 loop reads CASSSFPSTDLNTEAFF. CDR3 coding DNA: TGCGCCAGCAGCTCGTTCCCTTCGACAGACCTAAACACTGAAGCTTTCTTT.

The chain carries TRBV6-4 and TRBJ1-1; the match to TRBD1 covers 11 bases. CDR1 is MRHNA, CDR2 SNTAGT, per germline. Unmatched junction bases numbered 3, after V lost 5 bases and J lost 4 bases. CDR3 size: 14 residues. In DNA form, the CDR3 reads TGTGCCAGCAGTCCCGGGACAGGGGGCACTGAAGCTTTCTTT. Translated: CASSPGTGGTEAFF.

V is TRBV28 and J is TRBJ2-5; D tentatively reads TRBD1 or TRBD2 (6 bases each). Trimming took off 3 bases at V and 0 bases at J, with 14 bases between the two ends. CDR1 and CDR2 (germline): MDHEN, SYDVKM. This CDR3 is built from 16 residues. Here the CDR3 DNA reads TGTGCCAGCAGTTTCGGGGGCTATGGGTACCAAGAGACCCAGTACTTC. It encodes CASSFGGYGYQETQYF.

The chain combines TRBV15 with TRBJ2-5; 10 positions match TRBD2. The DNA matches TRBJ2-7 better at its end, which makes the J call doubtful. The germline V gene encodes CDR1 LNHNV and CDR2 YYDKDF (reference sequence). The CDR3 loop spans 14 amino acids. In nucleotides, the CDR3 is TGTGCCACCAGCAGCCTAGCGGGGGTTTACGAGCAGTACTTC. Its protein is CATSSLAGVYEQYF.

This chain joins TRBV5-1 and TRBJ2-3; 14 bases agree with TRBD2. The CDR3 sequence is 19 residues long. CDR1 and CDR2 from the germline V gene are SGHRS and YFSETQ. V lost 0 bases, J lost 4 bases, and 10 bases stayed unmatched. The CDR3 loop reads CASSLVGGGLAGASDTQYF. CDR3 DNA sequence: TGCGCCAGCAGCTTGGTAGGTGGGGGACTAGCGGGAGCTTCAGATACGCAGTATTTT.

V and J are TRBV7-9 and TRBJ1-1; no reliable D call. Trimming removed 4 bases from V and 3 bases from J, with 12 bases in between. This CDR3 contains 14 residues. Germline loops: CDR1 SEHNR, CDR2 FQNEAQ (reference sequence). CDR3 sequence (DNA): TGTGCCAGCAGCTGGGGAGTTCGCGACACTGAAGCTTTCTTT. Protein sequence: CASSWGVRDTEAFF.

The chain combines TRBV6-4 with TRBJ2-3; possibly TRBD2 for D (7 bases). The V end lost 4 bases, the J end lost 2 bases, and 13 bases lay between the germline ends. Germline CDR1 MRHNA, CDR2 SNTAGT. The CDR3 is made up of 15 amino acids. The CDR3 loop is CASSVLAGATDTQYF. As DNA, the CDR3 is TGTGCCAGCAGTGTGCTGGCGGGGGCCACAGATACGCAGTATTTT.

This chain links TRBV7-8 with TRBJ2-5; D remains unclear. The J call could be wrong; TRBJ2-7 is a better fit for the DNA end. The CDR3 runs to 12 residues. CDR1 SGHVS and CDR2 FQNEAQ come from the germline V gene. This chain's CDR3 is CASSLATYEQYF. The CDR3 DNA reads TGTGCCAGCAGCTTAGCCACCTACGAGCAGTACTTC.

The chain recombines TRBV7-2 with TRBJ2-2; TRBD1 agrees at 8 bases. Germline assignment: CDR1 SGHTA and CDR2 FQGNSA. V was pared by 3 bases and J by 6 bases, with 6 bases of the junction left unmatched. The CDR3 totals 15 residues. The CDR3 DNA reads TGTGCCAGCAGCTTGACAGGGGTCACATCCGGGGAGCTGTTTTTT. Its protein product is CASSLTGVTSGELFF. Full variable domain (rest looked up from reference TRBV7-2 and TRBJ2-2): GAGVSQSPSNKVTEKGKDVELRCDPISGHTALYWYRQSLGQGLEFLIYFQGNSAPDKSGLPSDRFSAERTGGSVSTLTIQRTQQEDSAVYLCASSLTGVTSGELFFGEGSRLTVL.

The rearrangement uses TRBV27 and TRBJ2-1; a weak D match, TRBD2 (5 bases). With 2 bases removed from V and 4 bases from J, the gap between germline ends came to 12 bases. CDR1 MNHEY and CDR2 SMNVEV come from the germline V gene (reference sequence). This CDR3 spans 15 amino acids. This CDR3 reads CASSLVLDSYNEQFF. CDR3 sequence (DNA): TGTGCCAGCAGTTTAGTTCTGGACTCTTACAATGAGCAGTTCTTC.

The chain is built from TRBV7-9 and TRBJ2-3; TRBD1 agrees at 10 bases. The CDR3 extends over 15 amino acids. Germline V gives CDR1 SEHNR, CDR2 FQNEAQ (reference sequence). The junction had 9 bases not matched to a gene; V was cut back by 6 bases and J by 6 bases. The CDR3, as DNA: TGTGCCAGCAGTACCGGGACAGGGGCGGGGGATACGCAGTATTTT. This translates into CASSTGTGAGDTQYF.

This rearrangement joins TRBV6-5 to TRBJ1-4, with D possibly TRBD1 on 6 matching bases. The CDR3 is 12 amino acids. Germline V gives CDR1 MNHEY, CDR2 SVGAGI. Trimming left V 5 bases short and J 8 bases short, with 9 bases between. Here the CDR3 reads CASSLDREKLFF. DNA for the CDR3: TGTGCCAGCAGTCTAGACAGGGAAAAACTGTTTTTT.

V and J are TRBV7-9 and TRBJ2-7; the D gene could be TRBD1 or TRBD2 (5 bases each). This CDR3 region has 15 residues. Germline assignment: CDR1 SEHNR and CDR2 FQNEAQ (reference sequence). The germline V and J ends were trimmed by 4 bases and 2 bases, with 15 bases remaining between them. CDR3: CASSSGTENPYEQYF. The CDR3 nucleotides read TGTGCCAGCAGCTCAGGGACCGAAAATCCCTACGAGCAGTACTTC. Complete variable domain (other parts from reference TRBV7-9 and TRBJ2-7): DTGVSQNPRHKITKRGQNVTFRCDPISEHNRLYWYRQTLGQGPEFLTYFQNEAQLEKSRLLSDRFSAERPKGSFSTLEIQRTEQGDSAMYLCASSSGTENPYEQYFGPGTRLTVT.

This chain links TRBV2 with TRBJ2-7, with 10 bases lining up with TRBD2. The CDR3 spans 14 residues. The trim removed 6 bases at V and 3 bases at J, leaving 5 bases unmatched. Germline CDR1 SNHLY, CDR2 FYNNEI. The CDR3 spells CASRISGGYYEQYF. The DNA for the CDR3 is TGTGCCAGCAGGATTAGCGGGGGGTACTACGAGCAGTACTTC.

The chain uses TRBV16 and TRBJ2-3; D is possibly TRBD1 (5 bases). The V gene lost 4 bases and the J gene lost 3 bases, with 17 bases spanning the gap. The CDR3 has 16 residues. The V gene's germline CDR1 is KGHSY and CDR2 FQNENV. The CDR3 DNA is TGTGCCAGCAGCCTTTCTCAGGGAAAAGGGACAGATACGCAGTATTTT. Its protein product is CASSLSQGKGTDTQYF.

The chain joins TRBV19 to TRBJ2-2, with unresolved D. Germline V lookup: CDR1 LNHDA, CDR2 SQIVND (reference sequence). The V and J ends lost 2 bases and 2 bases respectively, with 9 bases between them. The CDR3 spans 15 residues. The CDR3 spells CASSISVTNTGELFF. CDR3 DNA: TGTGCCAGTAGTATAAGCGTTACCAACACCGGGGAGCTGTTTTTT.

In its sample, this clone was seen a few times. The chain has TRBV6-5 and TRBJ1-3, with D uncertain. CDR1 and CDR2 (germline): MNHEY, SVGAGI. This CDR3 has 15 amino acids. V lost 2 bases, J lost 4 bases, and 12 bases lay in between. The CDR3 sequence: CASSYEGAGGNTIYF. The CDR3 coding sequence is TGTGCCAGCAGTTACGAGGGAGCTGGCGGAAACACCATATATTTT.

The chain combines TRBV29-1 with TRBJ2-4; 9 bases align to TRBD1. Germline CDR1 SQVTM, CDR2 ANQGSEA. V trimming: 6 bases; J trimming: 10 bases; junction bases outside the gene matches: 4. This CDR3 region has 11 residues. The CDR3 sequence: CSVRQGGIQYF. The CDR3 region has the DNA TGCAGCGTGAGACAGGGGGGGATTCAGTACTTC.

V usage is TRBV4-2 and J usage is TRBJ2-7; 8 bases agree with TRBD2. This CDR3 spans 13 amino acids. Germline V gene lookup returns CDR1 LGHNA and CDR2 YNFKEQ. The V and J ends lost 2 bases and 5 bases, in that order; junction bases with no gene match: 2. The CDR3 bases are TGTGCCAGCAGCCAATTAGCGGGGAACGAGCAGTACTTC. Amino acids: CASSQLAGNEQYF.